The 23 T cell receptor beta chains presented below share a single source sample, sequenced in a study of blood T cell repertoires in COVID-19. The table came from immunoSEQ multiplex PCR; TCRdb's copy has only in-frame clones and leaves some out. This table holds fewer than 350,000 clones, approximately 86% found once. The sample consisted of peripheral blood. The receptors were sampled from a woman aged 50 to 60 with active or convalescent COVID-19.

The V call is TRBV7-2, the J call TRBJ2-5; D uncertain. The CDR3 loop spans 12 amino acids. Germline V gene lookup returns CDR1 SGHTA and CDR2 FQGNSA. Deletions cut 3 bases from V and 5 bases from J, with 7 bases between. CDR3 nucleotides: TGTGCCAGCAGCTTGGGCCGGGAGACCCAGTACTTC. Its translation is CASSLGRETQYF.

This chain links TRBV11-2 with TRBJ1-1; tentative D call: TRBD1 (6 bases). The CDR3 length is 14 residues. V was pared by 2 bases and J by 2 bases, with 9 bases between. The V gene's germline CDR1 is SGHAT and CDR2 FQNNGV. This chain's CDR3 is CASSLTGRNTEAFF. CDR3 in DNA: TGTGCCAGCAGCTTAACAGGGCGTAACACTGAAGCTTTCTTT.

This chain joins TRBV5-4 and TRBJ2-1; 13 nucleotides line up with TRBD2. Trimming cost V 4 bases and J 6 bases; bases outside gene matches: 4. Germline CDR1 SGHNT, CDR2 YYREEE (reference sequence). The CDR3 spans 15 residues. The CDR3 DNA follows: TGTGCCAGCAGCGCACTAGCGGGAGGGACCAATGAGCAGTTCTTC. Protein sequence: CASSALAGGTNEQFF.

CDR3 residues: CASSQVAGRTEAFF. The DNA of the CDR3 is TGTGCCAGCTCACAGGTGGCGGGGAGAACTGAAGCTTTCTTT. The chain joins TRBV18 to TRBJ1-1; unclear D gene. Trimming pared 4 bases from V and 5 bases from J, leaving 14 bases between. The germline V gene encodes CDR1 KGHSH and CDR2 LQKENI. The CDR3 sequence is 14 residues long.

This rearrangement joins TRBV7-8 to TRBJ2-1; D is possibly TRBD2 (5 bases). CDR3 length equals 15 residues. V dropped 2 bases and J dropped 4 bases, with 12 bases sitting between them. Germline CDR1 and CDR2: SGHVS and FQNEAQ. The CDR3 protein is CASSLRLAAYNEQFF. The CDR3 DNA reads as TGTGCCAGCAGCTTAAGGCTAGCCGCTTACAATGAGCAGTTCTTC.

The chain recombines TRBV6-4 with TRBJ1-5, with 7 bases that match TRBD1. Germline V gene data show CDR1 as MRHNA and CDR2 as SNTAGT. The V segment lost 6 bases and the J segment 6 bases; nucleotides outside the gene matches: 11. The CDR3 has 15 residues. The CDR3, as DNA: TGTGCCAGCAGCCAAGAGACAGGGATTGGTCAGCCCCAGCATTTT. Translation: CASSQETGIGQPQHF.

The rearrangement joins TRBV24-1 to TRBJ2-1; TRBD2 matches at 7 bases. This CDR3 comprises 15 residues. Trimming took 5 bases from V and 6 from J; bases not matched to a gene: 9. Germline CDR1 is KGHDR and CDR2 is SFDVKD. The CDR3 is CATSVGGGSGNEQFF. The DNA of the CDR3 is TGTGCCACCAGTGTGGGGGGAGGGTCAGGCAATGAGCAGTTCTTC.

The chain couples TRBV5-8 to TRBJ2-1, with 16 bases that match TRBD2. The CDR3 runs 19 residues. In germline, CDR1 is SGHTS, CDR2 YDEGEE. V lost 3 bases to trimming and J lost 0 bases; unmatched junction nucleotides: 6. The CDR3 here is CASSWMGLAGGASYNEQFF. The DNA of the CDR3 is TGTGCCAGCAGCTGGATGGGACTAGCGGGAGGGGCCTCCTACAATGAGCAGTTCTTC. Looking up the rest from reference TRBV5-8 and TRBJ2-1 gives the full variable domain: EAGVTQSPTHLIKTRGQQATLRCSPISGHTSVYWYQQALGLGLQFLLWYDEGEERNRGNFPPRFSGRQFPNYSSELNVNALELEDSALYLCASSWMGLAGGASYNEQFFGPGTRLTVL.

This chain uses TRBV3-1 (or the pseudogene TRBV3-2) with TRBJ1-2; 7 bases are a match to TRBD1. There are 17 residues in the CDR3. CDR1 and CDR2 (germline): LGHDT, YNNKEL (reference sequence). V lost 0 bases to trimming and J lost 7 bases; unmatched junction nucleotides: 14. The CDR3 sequence is CASSQEGAGGAQVGYTF. The DNA for the CDR3 is TGTGCCAGCAGCCAAGAAGGGGCAGGGGGTGCCCAAGTTGGCTACACCTTC.

The chain employs TRBV20-1 and TRBJ1-4; a weak D match, TRBD1 (5 bases). Germline V gene lookup returns CDR1 DFQATT and CDR2 SNEGSKA (reference sequence). Trimming stripped 3 bases from V and 2 bases from J, with 13 bases between. The CDR3 covers 15 residues. Written as DNA, the CDR3 is TGCAGTGCTAGTGGCCGGGGGAGGACTAATGAAAAACTGTTTTTT. Translating it yields CSASGRGRTNEKLFF.

This chain connects TRBV10-3 to TRBJ2-1; tentatively, D is TRBD2 (6 bases). CDR1 is ENHRY and CDR2 is SYGVKD in the germline V gene. V was shortened by 10 bases and J by 5 bases, with 18 bases between the two germline ends. The CDR3 sequence is 14 residues long. The CDR3 here is CATSDSGSHNEQFF. The CDR3, as DNA: TGTGCCACTTCCGATAGCGGATCCCACAATGAGCAGTTCTTC.

The count of this clone is one. V gene TRBV5-1 combines with J gene TRBJ2-1; 11 nucleotides match TRBD2. V shed 3 bases, J shed 8 bases, and the junction held 10 bases outside the gene matches. CDR3 length: 16 amino acids. CDR1 is SGHRS and CDR2 is YFSETQ in the germline V gene. The CDR3 spells CASSSRATSGNDEQFF. The DNA for the CDR3 is TGCGCCAGCAGCTCTAGGGCGACTAGCGGGAACGATGAGCAGTTCTTC.

This chain uses TRBV5-1 with TRBJ2-1, with 8 bases lining up with TRBD2. J lost 7 bases, V lost 4 bases, and 7 bases had no gene match. CDR3 length: 14 amino acids. Looked up from germline, CDR1 is SGHRS and CDR2 is YFSETQ. The CDR3 protein is CASSISGIGNEQFF. CDR3 in DNA: TGCGCCAGCAGCATTAGCGGGATTGGGAATGAGCAGTTCTTC.

The V and J genes are TRBV5-4 and TRBJ1-2, with D tentatively TRBD1 (6 bases). V lost 2 bases and J lost 4, with 9 bases in between. CDR3 length equals 13 residues. Germline loops: CDR1 SGHNT, CDR2 YYREEE (reference sequence). The CDR3 bases are TGTGCCAGCAGCTTTGGGGGCTCCTATGGCTACACCTTC. Translated, it gives CASSFGGSYGYTF. The entire variable domain, with the rest obtained from reference TRBV5-4 and TRBJ1-2, is as follows: ETGVTQSPTHLIKTRGQQVTLRCSSQSGHNTVSWYQQALGQGPQFIFQYYREEENGRGNFPPRFSGLQFPNYSSELNVNALELDDSALYLCASSFGGSYGYTFGSGTRLTVV.

The chain joins TRBV29-1 to TRBJ2-1, with D perhaps matching TRBD1 (6 bases). The CDR3 loop spans 14 amino acids. Germline V gene data show CDR1 as SQVTM and CDR2 as ANQGSEA. Trimming removed 4 bases from V and 15 bases from J, with 25 bases in between. CDR3 nucleotides: TGCAGCGTTGGATCTTTGCTGGTGAAGGGACAACTGTTCTTC. Amino acid sequence: CSVGSLLVKGQLFF.

This clone came up a few times. CDR3 sequence (DNA): TGTGCCAGCAGTTTTCTCTTCCCGGGACAGGGGGATTCACCCCTCCACTTT. As protein: CASSFLFPGQGDSPLHF. J is TRBJ1-6 and V is TRBV28; 11 positions match TRBD1. J gave up 8 bases and V 3 bases, and 9 bases lay outside the gene matches. The CDR3 runs to 17 residues. The germline CDR1 and CDR2 sequences are MDHEN and SYDVKM.

This clone showed up just once. This chain uses TRBV19 with TRBJ2-4; D may be TRBD2 (6 bases). Germline V gene sequence: CDR1 LNHDA, CDR2 SQIVND (reference sequence). The germline V and J ends were trimmed by 4 bases and 6 bases, with 16 bases remaining between them. This CDR3 has 15 residues. The CDR3 reads CASSRLGGSGNIQYF. The CDR3 DNA is TGTGCCAGTAGTAGGCTTGGGGGGTCGGGAAACATTCAGTACTTC.

CDR3 region: CASSIFGQGSYGYTF. The CDR3, as DNA: TGTGCCAGTAGTATATTCGGACAGGGGTCCTATGGCTACACCTTC. The chain couples TRBV19 to TRBJ1-2; TRBD1 matches 9 bases. Losses at the gene ends were 2 bases for V and 4 bases for J; bases not matched to a gene: 5. Germline assignment: CDR1 LNHDA and CDR2 SQIVND (reference sequence). The CDR3 spans 15 residues.

The J gene is TRBJ2-7, the V gene TRBV4-1; 8 positions agree with TRBD1. Losses at the gene ends were 2 bases for V and 1 base for J; bases not matched to a gene: 4. The CDR3 length is 15 residues. Germline CDR1 and CDR2: MGHRA and YSYEKL. Here the CDR3 reads CASSQPTGESYEQYF. The CDR3 DNA is TGCGCCAGCAGCCAACCGACAGGGGAATCCTACGAGCAGTACTTC.

The genes are TRBV5-1 and TRBJ2-3; D is possibly TRBD1 (6 bases). The V gene lost 5 bases and the J gene lost 0 bases, with 7 bases spanning the gap. This CDR3 comprises 13 residues. Germline V gene data show CDR1 as SGHRS and CDR2 as YFSETQ. CDR3 amino acids: CASSQGSTDTQYF. CDR3 nucleotides: TGCGCCAGCAGTCAGGGGAGCACAGATACGCAGTATTTT.

V gene TRBV4-1 combines with J gene TRBJ2-7, with TRBD2 matching 8 bases. The CDR3 is 17 amino acids. Germline values: CDR1 MGHRA, CDR2 YSYEKL. Trimming took 1 base from V and 6 from J; bases not matched to a gene: 14. CDR3 region: CASSQGPILREGREQYF. CDR3 nucleotides: TGCGCCAGCAGCCAAGGTCCTATCTTACGGGAGGGCCGCGAGCAGTACTTC.

This clone was detected once. The chain is built from TRBV15 and TRBJ2-3, with 12 bases aligning to TRBD2. CDR1 is LNHNV and CDR2 is YYDKDF in the germline V gene (reference sequence). The CDR3 has 17 amino acids. The trim removed 2 bases at V and 5 bases at J, leaving 8 bases unmatched. The DNA for the CDR3 is TGTGCCACCAGCAGACGGCTAGCGGGAGGGAGTGGAGATACGCAGTATTTT. Translating gives CATSRRLAGGSGDTQYF.

The chain is built from TRBV28 and TRBJ1-3, with 8 bases matching TRBD1. The V gene end was trimmed by 5 bases and the J gene end by 0 bases; junction bases not matched to a gene: 12. Per the germline V gene, CDR1 is MDHEN and CDR2 is SYDVKM. CDR3 length: 18 amino acids. The CDR3 loop is CASSNRDRSWHSGNTIYF. In nucleotides, the CDR3 is TGTGCCAGCAGTAACCGGGACAGGTCGTGGCACTCTGGAAACACCATATATTTT. The entire variable domain, with the rest obtained from reference TRBV28 and TRBJ1-3, is as follows: DVKVTQSSRYLVKRTGEKVFLECVQDMDHENMFWYRQDPGLGLRLIYFSYDVKMKEKGDIPEGYSVSREKKERFSLILESASTNQTSMYLCASSNRDRSWHSGNTIYFGEGSWLTVV.